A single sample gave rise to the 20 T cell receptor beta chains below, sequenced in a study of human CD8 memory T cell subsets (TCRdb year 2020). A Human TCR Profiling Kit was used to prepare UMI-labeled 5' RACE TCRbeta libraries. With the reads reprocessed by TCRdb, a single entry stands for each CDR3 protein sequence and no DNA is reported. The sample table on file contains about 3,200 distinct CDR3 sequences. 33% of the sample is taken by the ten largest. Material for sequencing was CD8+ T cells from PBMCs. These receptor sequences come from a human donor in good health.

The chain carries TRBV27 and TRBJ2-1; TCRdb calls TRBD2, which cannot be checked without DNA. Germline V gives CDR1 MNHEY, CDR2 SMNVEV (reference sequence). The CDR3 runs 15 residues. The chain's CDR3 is CASSRKLAGVDEQFF.

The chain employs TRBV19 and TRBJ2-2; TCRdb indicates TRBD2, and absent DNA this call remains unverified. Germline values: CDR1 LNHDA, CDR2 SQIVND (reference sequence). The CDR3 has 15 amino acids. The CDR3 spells CASTPPGSDTGELFF.

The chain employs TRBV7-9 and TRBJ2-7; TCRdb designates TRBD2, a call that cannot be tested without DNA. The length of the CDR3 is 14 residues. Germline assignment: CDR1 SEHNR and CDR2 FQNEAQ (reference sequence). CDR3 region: CASSLVAGSYEQYF. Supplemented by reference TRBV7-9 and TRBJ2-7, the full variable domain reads DTGVSQNPRHKITKRGQNVTFRCDPISEHNRLYWYRQTLGQGPEFLTYFQNEAQLEKSRLLSDRFSAERPKGSFSTLEIQRTEQGDSAMYLCASSLVAGSYEQYFGPGTRLTVT.

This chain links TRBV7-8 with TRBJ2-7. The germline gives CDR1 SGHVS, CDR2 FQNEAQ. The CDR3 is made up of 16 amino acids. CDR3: CASSPERGFTPYEQYF.

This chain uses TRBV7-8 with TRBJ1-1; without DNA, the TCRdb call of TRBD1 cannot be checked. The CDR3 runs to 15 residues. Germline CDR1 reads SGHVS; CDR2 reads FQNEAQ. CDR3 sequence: CASSPGQGEHLEAFF.

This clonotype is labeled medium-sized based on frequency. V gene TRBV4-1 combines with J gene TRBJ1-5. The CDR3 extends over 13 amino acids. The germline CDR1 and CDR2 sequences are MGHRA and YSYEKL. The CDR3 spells CASSQGVNQPQHF.

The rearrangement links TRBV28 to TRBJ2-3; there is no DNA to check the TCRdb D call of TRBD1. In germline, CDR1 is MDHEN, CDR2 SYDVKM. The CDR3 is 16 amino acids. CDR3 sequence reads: CASSLSGGAGTDTQYF.

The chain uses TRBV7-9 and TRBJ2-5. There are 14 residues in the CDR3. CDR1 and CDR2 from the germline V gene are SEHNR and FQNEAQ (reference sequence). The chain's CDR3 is CASSLEQRSETQYF.

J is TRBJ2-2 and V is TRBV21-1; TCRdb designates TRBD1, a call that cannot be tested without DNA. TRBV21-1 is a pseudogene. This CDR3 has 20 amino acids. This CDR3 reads CASSKSIGTGGAWTPGSCFF.

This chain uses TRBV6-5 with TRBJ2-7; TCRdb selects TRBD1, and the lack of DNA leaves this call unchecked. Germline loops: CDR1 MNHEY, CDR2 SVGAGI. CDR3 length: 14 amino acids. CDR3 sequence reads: CASSYGQGTYEQYF.

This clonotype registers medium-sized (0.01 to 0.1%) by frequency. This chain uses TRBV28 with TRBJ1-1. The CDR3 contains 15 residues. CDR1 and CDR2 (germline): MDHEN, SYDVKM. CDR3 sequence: CASSLDVAVNTEAFF.

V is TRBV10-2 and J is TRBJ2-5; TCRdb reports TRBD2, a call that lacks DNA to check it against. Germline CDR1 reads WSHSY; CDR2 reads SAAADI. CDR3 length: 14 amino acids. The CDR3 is CATRPGGYGETQYF.

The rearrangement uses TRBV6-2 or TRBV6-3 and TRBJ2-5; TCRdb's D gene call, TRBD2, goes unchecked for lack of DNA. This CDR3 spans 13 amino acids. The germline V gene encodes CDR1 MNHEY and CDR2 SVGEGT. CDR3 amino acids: CASSDREQETQYF.

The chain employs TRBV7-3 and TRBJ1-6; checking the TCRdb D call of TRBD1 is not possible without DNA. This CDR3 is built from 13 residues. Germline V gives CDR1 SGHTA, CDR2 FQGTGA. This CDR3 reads CASSLHRGSPLHF. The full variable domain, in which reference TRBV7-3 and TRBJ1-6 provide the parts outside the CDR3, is GAGVSQTPSNKVTEKGKYVELRCDPISGHTALYWYRQSLGQGPEFLIYFQGTGAADDSGLPNDRFFAVRPEGSVSTLKIQRTERGDSAVYLCASSLHRGSPLHFGNGTRLTVT.

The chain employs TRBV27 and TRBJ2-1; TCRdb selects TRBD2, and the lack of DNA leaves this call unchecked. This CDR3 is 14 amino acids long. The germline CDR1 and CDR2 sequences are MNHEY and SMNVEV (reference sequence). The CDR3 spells CASNALGNIYEQFF.

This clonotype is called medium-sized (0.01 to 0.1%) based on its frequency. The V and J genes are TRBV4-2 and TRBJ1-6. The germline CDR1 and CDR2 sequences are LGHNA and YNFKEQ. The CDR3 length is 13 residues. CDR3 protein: CASSQVTNSPLHF.

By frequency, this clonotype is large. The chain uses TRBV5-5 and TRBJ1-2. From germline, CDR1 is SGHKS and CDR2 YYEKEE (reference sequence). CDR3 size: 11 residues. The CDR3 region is CASNRELGYTF.

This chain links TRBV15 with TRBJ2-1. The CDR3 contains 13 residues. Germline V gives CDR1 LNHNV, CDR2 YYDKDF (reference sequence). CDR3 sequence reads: CATSTAVENEQFF.

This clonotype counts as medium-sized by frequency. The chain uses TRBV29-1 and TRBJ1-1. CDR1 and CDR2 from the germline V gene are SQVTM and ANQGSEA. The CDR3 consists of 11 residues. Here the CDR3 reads CSVSRSTEAFF.

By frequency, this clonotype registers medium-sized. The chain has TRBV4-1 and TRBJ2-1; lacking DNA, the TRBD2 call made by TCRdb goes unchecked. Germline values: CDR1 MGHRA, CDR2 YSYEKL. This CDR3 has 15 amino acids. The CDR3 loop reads CASSRSGGAYNEQFF.